This entry lists 25 T cell receptor beta chains sequenced from one sample in a study of cytomegalovirus exposure and HLA in healthy donors. The PCR was carried out with 60 Vbeta primers and 13 Jbeta primers. The assay was immunoSEQ multiplex PCR, and TCRdb's table has in-frame clones only and misses some. The sample carries about 120,000 clones, under 85% recorded once. Sequencing was done on a sample of PBMCs. The receptors were sampled from a man between 35 and 55 years old in good health and CMV-seropositive.

The chain carries TRBV7-9 and TRBJ1-1; D is undetermined. Germline-derived CDR1 and CDR2 are SEHNR and FQNEAQ (reference sequence). The CDR3 runs 14 residues. V shed 2 bases and J shed 1 base, with 8 bases lying between them. The DNA for the CDR3 is TGTGCCAGCAGCTTAACACGTGAGAACACTGAAGCTTTCTTT. Translation: CASSLTRENTEAFF.

The gene calls are TRBV9 and TRBJ2-1; maybe TRBD2 (7 bases). Germline loops: CDR1 SGDLS, CDR2 YYNGEE. The CDR3 has 14 residues. V shed 6 bases and J shed 7 bases, with 17 bases lying between them. Written as DNA, the CDR3 is TGTGCCAGCAATTATGAGGGGGGGGAGAATGAGCAGTTCTTC. The encoded protein is CASNYEGGENEQFF.

A remark on this clone: A junction boundary mismatches the germline segment, possibly from a read error. The rearrangement joins TRBV7-9 to TRBJ2-7; 7 bases are a match to TRBD2. This CDR3 is 15 amino acids long. The V gene's germline CDR1 is SEHNR and CDR2 FQNEAQ (reference sequence). In DNA, the CDR3 is TGTTCCAGCAGCTTAAGCGGGACTAACTCCTACGAGCAGTACTTC. Its translation is CSSSLSGTNSYEQYF.

This clone was seen once. The chain has TRBV4-1 and TRBJ2-7; 11 bases are shared with TRBD1. Germline assignment: CDR1 MGHRA and CDR2 YSYEKL. With V trimmed by 1 base and J by 7 bases, 9 bases remained unmatched. The CDR3 runs 16 residues. The CDR3 nucleotides are TGCGCCAGCAGCCAAGTAACCACGGACAGGGGGCAGGAGCAGTACTTC. Its protein is CASSQVTTDRGQEQYF.

This clone was picked up many times. The V and J genes are TRBV10-2 and TRBJ2-7; possible D gene TRBD2, 6 bases. This CDR3 is 15 amino acids long. Germline lookup yields CDR1 WSHSY and CDR2 SAAADI. The V end lost 0 bases, the J end lost 7 bases, and 16 bases lay between the germline ends. CDR3 region: CASSESRGGLGEQYF. The DNA of the CDR3 is TGCGCCAGCAGTGAGTCTCGTGGGGGGTTGGGGGAGCAGTACTTC.

This chain links TRBV28 with TRBJ2-2; possibly TRBD1 for D (8 bases). Germline V gives CDR1 MDHEN, CDR2 SYDVKM. Trimming left V 5 bases short and J 6 bases short, with 13 bases between. CDR3 length: 14 residues. The CDR3 sequence: CASSRTGRAGELFF. CDR3 sequence (DNA): TGTGCCAGCAGTCGGACAGGGAGGGCCGGGGAGCTGTTTTTT.

Remarks on this clone: Other DNA sequences of this sample code for an identical CDR3. This sequence joins TRBV6-1 and TRBJ1-1; perhaps TRBD1 as D (6 bases). Germline CDR1 and CDR2: MNHNS and SASEGT. The CDR3 extends over 14 amino acids. The germline V and J ends were trimmed by 6 bases and 2 bases, with 13 bases remaining between them. CDR3 region: CASRRQGFNTEAFF. The CDR3 DNA is TGTGCCAGCAGGAGGCAGGGGTTTAACACTGAAGCTTTCTTT.

The J gene is TRBJ1-5, the V gene TRBV28; the D gene is possibly TRBD1 (5 bases). CDR1 and CDR2 (germline): MDHEN, SYDVKM. This CDR3 has 16 residues. V was clipped by 4 bases and J by 0 bases, with 13 bases between them. CDR3 bases: TGTGCCAGCAGTTCCCACCTCAGGGCTAGCAATCAGCCCCAGCATTTT. Translated, it gives CASSSHLRASNQPQHF.

The chain links TRBV7-9 to TRBJ2-3; 12 bases match TRBD2. V gave up 5 bases and J gave up 2 bases; unmatched junction bases: 5. CDR3 size: 16 residues. Germline V gene data show CDR1 as SEHNR and CDR2 as FQNEAQ (reference sequence). The CDR3 sequence is CASSLRTSGDTDTQYF. The CDR3 nucleotides are TGTGCCAGCAGCCTGCGGACTAGCGGGGACACAGATACGCAGTATTTT.

The V and J genes are TRBV4-1 and TRBJ2-3, with 8 nucleotides matching TRBD2. The CDR3 length is 13 residues. V trimming: 4 bases; J trimming: 8 bases; junction bases outside the gene matches: 5. Looked up from germline, CDR1 is MGHRA and CDR2 is YSYEKL. CDR3 loop: CASSPPRGGTQYF. CDR3 DNA: TGCGCCAGCAGCCCCCCCCGGGGGGGTACGCAGTATTTT.

The chain carries TRBV7-2 and TRBJ2-1, with 8 bases fitting TRBD2. V dropped 3 bases and J dropped 9; count of bases not matched to a gene: 10. The CDR3 runs to 15 residues. CDR1 and CDR2 from the germline V gene are SGHTA and FQGNSA. CDR3 sequence: CASSFTPGLESEQFF. For the CDR3, the DNA is TGTGCCAGCAGCTTTACCCCGGGACTAGAGAGTGAGCAGTTCTTC.

This clone was observed a single time. The chain carries TRBV2 and TRBJ1-6, with D perhaps TRBD1 (5 bases). Trimming removed 2 bases at V and 4 bases at J, with 12 bases between. The CDR3 is made up of 16 amino acids. Germline V gene sequence: CDR1 SNHLY, CDR2 FYNNEI. CDR3 in DNA: TGTGCCAGCAGTGAACCGGGGGGACCGTATAATTCACCCCTCCACTTT. Amino acids: CASSEPGGPYNSPLHF. Drawing the rest from reference TRBV2 and TRBJ1-6, the complete variable domain is EPEVTQTPSHQVTQMGQEVILRCVPISNHLYFYWYRQILGQKVEFLVSFYNNEISEKSEIFDDQFSVERPDGSNFTLKIRSTKLEDSAMYFCASSEPGGPYNSPLHFGNGTRLTVT.

The chain employs TRBV29-1 and TRBJ2-5; a weak D match, TRBD1 (5 bases). V was pared by 8 bases and J by 7 bases, with 23 bases between. Germline V CDR1 and CDR2: SQVTM, ANQGSEA. The length of the CDR3 is 14 residues. CDR3 DNA sequence: TGCAGCTCCACCGCTCCAGGGTCTGAAGTGACCCAGTACTTC. It translates to CSSTAPGSEVTQYF.

The chain combines TRBV9 with TRBJ2-7, with a tentative D call TRBD1 (5 bases). Trimming removed 0 bases from V and 6 bases from J, with 7 bases in between. This CDR3 has 12 amino acids. CDR1 is SGDLS, CDR2 YYNGEE, per germline. Written as DNA, the CDR3 is TGTGCCAGCAGCGTAGAGGGGCGCGAGCAGTACTTC. Translation: CASSVEGREQYF.

The chain carries TRBV11-3 and TRBJ2-7, with unresolved D. The CDR3 is 13 amino acids. Germline V gene data show CDR1 as SGHNT and CDR2 as YENEEA. Trimming shortened V by 3 bases and J by 4 bases, and 10 bases separated the two germline ends. The CDR3 reads CASSLESGYEQYF. DNA for the CDR3: TGTGCCAGCAGCTTGGAGTCTGGGTACGAGCAGTACTTC.

V is TRBV5-1 and J is TRBJ1-2; TRBD1 might be the D (5 bases). CDR1 is SGHRS and CDR2 is YFSETQ in the germline V gene. The ends were cut back, 0 bases at V and 8 bases at J, with 11 bases in the middle. The CDR3 has 13 residues. CDR3 nucleotide sequence: TGCGCCAGCAGCTTGGGCGGAGGGGCCGGCTACACCTTC. Its protein product is CASSLGGGAGYTF.

The CDR3 DNA follows: TGTGCCAGCAGCTTAAGTCAGGGAATGAACACTGAAGCTTTCTTT. This codes for CASSLSQGMNTEAFF. The V gene is TRBV7-9, the J gene TRBJ1-1; D possibly corresponds to TRBD1 (5 bases). Per the germline V gene, CDR1 is SEHNR and CDR2 is FQNEAQ (reference sequence). The CDR3 is 15 residues long. The V end lost 2 bases, the J end lost 0 bases, and 10 bases lay between the germline ends.

The chain employs TRBV30 and TRBJ2-7, with 9 bases aligning to TRBD1. This CDR3 comprises 13 residues. Germline CDR1 reads GTSNPN; CDR2 reads SVGIG (reference sequence). The CDR3 reads CSVTGGQFYEQYF. CDR3 nucleotides: TGTTCAGTTACAGGGGGCCAATTTTACGAGCAGTACTTC.

The chain couples TRBV5-6 to TRBJ2-5; 8 bases align to TRBD1. The CDR3 covers 16 residues. Trimming took 0 bases from V and 5 from J; bases not matched to a gene: 9. The germline V gene has CDR1 SGHDT and CDR2 YYEEEE. The CDR3 loop reads CASSLGGAGGSETQYF. CDR3 coding DNA: TGTGCCAGCAGCTTGGGGGGGGCAGGGGGCTCGGAGACCCAGTACTTC. Looking up the rest from reference TRBV5-6 and TRBJ2-5 gives the full variable domain: DAGVTQSPTHLIKTRGQQVTLRCSPKSGHDTVSWYQQALGQGPQFIFQYYEEEERQRGNFPDRFSGHQFPNYSSELNVNALLLGDSALYLCASSLGGAGGSETQYFGPGTRLLVL.

This clone occurred a few times. This sequence joins TRBV29-1 and TRBJ1-4; D is possibly TRBD1 (5 bases). Germline assignment: CDR1 SQVTM and CDR2 ANQGSEA. The length of the CDR3 is 11 residues. V was cut by 7 bases and J by 7 bases, with 10 bases left in between. The CDR3 sequence is CSAQVFEKLFF. CDR3 in DNA: TGCAGCGCACAGGTTTTTGAAAAACTGTTTTTT.

The rearrangement uses TRBV25-1 and TRBJ2-7, with a possible D match to TRBD1 (6 bases). The CDR3 loop spans 13 amino acids. In germline, CDR1 is MGHDK, CDR2 SYGVNS. Trimming took 6 bases from V and 6 from J, leaving 15 bases between them. CDR3 nucleotides: TGTGCCAGCAGCCCCTTACAGGGTCCCGAGCAGTACTTC. Translating gives CASSPLQGPEQYF.

The chain links TRBV6-5 to TRBJ2-7; 8 bases agree with TRBD1. The CDR3 loop spans 14 amino acids. Germline CDR1 is MNHEY and CDR2 is SVGAGI. V lost 7 bases and J lost 6; bases outside the gene matches: 11. The CDR3 reads CASTPDRVAPEQYF. CDR3 sequence (DNA): TGTGCCAGCACCCCGGACAGGGTGGCCCCCGAGCAGTACTTC.

This clone was recorded a few times. The chain recombines TRBV7-2 with TRBJ2-3; TRBD2 aligns across 13 bases. The CDR3 covers 17 residues. V lost 4 bases to trimming and J lost 4 bases; unmatched junction nucleotides: 8. In germline, CDR1 is SGHTA, CDR2 FQGNSA. The CDR3 protein is CASSYKLAGGPSDTQYF. The CDR3 DNA reads TGTGCCAGCAGCTACAAACTAGCGGGGGGGCCCTCAGATACGCAGTATTTT.

V is TRBV9 and J is TRBJ1-1, with TRBD1 as a possible D gene (6 bases). CDR3 size: 15 residues. CDR1 is SGDLS and CDR2 is YYNGEE in the germline V gene. Between the trimmed V and J ends, which lost 0 bases and 5 bases, there was a span of 14 bases. DNA of the CDR3: TGTGCCAGCAGCGTAGACGGGCAGGGGTGGACTGAAGCTTTCTTT. Residues: CASSVDGQGWTEAFF.

The chain carries TRBV7-3 and TRBJ1-1; D is unclear. CDR1 and CDR2 from the germline V gene are SGHTA and FQGTGA. The V end was cut by 0 bases, the J end by 6 bases, with 14 bases between. The CDR3 has 15 amino acids. The CDR3 DNA is TGTGCCAGCAGCTTAACCGCGGCCTATGGCGCTGAAGCTTTCTTT. It specifies CASSLTAAYGAEAFF.